The rows below give T cell receptor beta chains drawn from one sample of a study of cytomegalovirus exposure and HLA in healthy donors. Measured with immunoSEQ multiplex PCR; TCRdb has only the in-frame clones, and not every one. This sample has tens of thousands of clones, with around 10% found just once. Material: PBMCs. These receptors all stem from a man between 60 and 75 years old in good health and CMV-seropositive. Each CDR3 is given with its conserved first and last residue. Only some rows state a clone size, as once, few, many or a class for expanded clones.

TRBV15	TRBJ2-1	-	CATSRDPGNEQFF
TRBV5-4	TRBJ2-2	-	CASSSYSIANTGELFF
TRBV7-8	TRBJ2-2	few	CASSFAGENTGELFF
TRBV7-2	TRBJ1-5	few	CASSLGTDSNQPQHF
TRBV5-1	TRBJ1-4	-	CASSLVGGSNEKLFF
TRBV19	TRBJ2-2	few	CASMAGTLNTGELFF
TRBV5-4	TRBJ2-1	-	CASSLPTGASEQFF
TRBV7-9	TRBJ2-1	-	CASSFTGMYNEQFF
TRBV6-1	-	-	CASSEFVWAAYEQYF
TRBV30	-	-	CAWTRSGKYEQYF
TRBV29-1	TRBJ1-1	few	CSGLRESEAFF
TRBV6-6	TRBJ1-5	few	CASSLDRGNQPQHF
TRBV7-2	TRBJ1-6	-	CASSPPVSNSPLHF
TRBV30	TRBJ2-5	few	CAAQEKGQETQYF
TRBV5-1	TRBJ2-2	few	CASRSGMGTGELFF
TRBV6-4	TRBJ1-1	few	CASSPTGGGTEAFF
TRBV27	TRBJ2-1	few	CASSSPRGTATYNEQFF
TRBV28	TRBJ2-7	-	CASSFYGTSGKYEQYF
TRBV9	TRBJ2-3	-	CASSVGASGGVGDTQYF
TRBV5-8	TRBJ1-5	few	CASSRAGTANQPQHF
TRBV18	TRBJ2-7	-	CASSPTSGSGEQYF
TRBV2	TRBJ1-4	few	CASNPERDNEKLFF
TRBV30	TRBJ2-7	many	CAWRGTTRQGKTYEQYF
TRBV5-1	TRBJ1-4	few	CASSRGTGEDEKLFF
TRBV6-1	TRBJ1-3	-	CASRALHSGNTIYF
TRBV27	TRBJ2-2	few	CASSFGTITGELFF
TRBV5-1	TRBJ1-2	-	CASSLSWQPAKTYGYTF
TRBV5-1	TRBJ1-4	-	CASSLSDSLAEKLFF
TRBV15	TRBJ2-1	once	CATSLPGGPVDNEQFF
TRBV28	TRBJ2-2	-	CASRRTGDGELFF
TRBV15	TRBJ2-5	few	CATSIIPGETQYF
TRBV5-8	TRBJ2-5	-	CASSSGSLAGGETQYF
TRBV6-1	TRBJ2-5	few	CASSEAILGGETQYF
TRBV27	TRBJ1-2	few	CASSSHQDSYGYTF
TRBV19	TRBJ1-3	-	CASIGSANTIYF
TRBV5-1	TRBJ2-5	few	CASSRTRDKETQYF
TRBV14	TRBJ1-1	-	CASSPIRQTEAFF
TRBV2	TRBJ2-2	few	CASRGQGRELFF
TRBV5-6	TRBJ1-2	few	CASSLVGENGYTF
TRBV6-1	TRBJ1-5	once	CASSEGPWQAQHF
TRBV6-5	TRBJ2-5	-	CASSYLPDRDQETQYF
TRBV5-6	TRBJ2-7	few	CASSLLAGGLVGEQYF
TRBV5-1	TRBJ2-5	-	CASSLIRREAQYF
TRBV9	TRBJ1-1	few	CASSVDRSEGTEAFF
TRBV19	TRBJ2-5	-	CASSIATGIQVETQYF
TRBV27	TRBJ1-2	-	CASSFDRENYGYTF
TRBV19	TRBJ2-3	-	CASSMRKGGPSGSTDTQYF
TRBV6-1	TRBJ2-7	-	CASTGNRVEQYF
TRBV5-1	TRBJ2-5	-	CASDKGGTGETQYF
TRBV10-2	TRBJ2-7	-	CASHLAGGPGEQYF
TRBV7-9	TRBJ2-2	few	CASSRVSDKLHMSTGELFF
TRBV30	TRBJ2-1	few	CAWSRLAGGRWFF